One and the same sample provided the 21 T cell receptor beta chains below, sequenced in a study of blood T cell repertoires in COVID-19. TCRdb keeps only in-frame clones here, not all; method: immunoSEQ multiplex PCR. This table has 75,000 to 95,000 clones, approximately 80% appearing once. The sequencing input was peripheral blood. These receptors all come from a man older than 75 with active or convalescent COVID-19.

The chain links TRBV18 to TRBJ2-5; D ambiguous. Per germline, CDR1 KGHSH and CDR2 LQKENI. The CDR3 extends over 14 amino acids. Trimming stripped 1 base from V and 0 bases from J, with 6 bases between. The chain's CDR3 is CASSPRGDQETQYF. For the CDR3, the DNA is TGTGCCAGCTCACCACGCGGAGACCAAGAGACCCAGTACTTC.

The gene calls are TRBV19 and TRBJ1-6, with 9 bases matching TRBD1. Trimming took 6 bases from V and 6 from J; bases not matched to a gene: 6. CDR1 and CDR2 from the germline V gene are LNHDA and SQIVND (reference sequence). The CDR3 extends over 15 amino acids. The CDR3 DNA reads TGTGCCAGTAGCACGGACAGGGGCACTAATTCACCCCTCCACTTT. This encodes CASSTDRGTNSPLHF. Using reference TRBV19 and TRBJ1-6 for the parts outside the CDR3, the full variable domain is DGGITQSPKYLFRKEGQNVTLSCEQNLNHDAMYWYRQDPGQGLRLIYYSQIVNDFQKGDIAEGYSVSREKKESFPLTVTSAQKNPTAFYLCASSTDRGTNSPLHFGNGTRLTVT.

The genes are TRBV5-4 and TRBJ2-5; 8 bases are shared with TRBD2. The trim removed 1 base at V and 5 bases at J, leaving 4 bases unmatched. Germline values: CDR1 SGHNT, CDR2 YYREEE (reference sequence). This CDR3 region has 14 residues. CDR3: CASSLRSGGETQYF. The CDR3 nucleotides read TGTGCCAGCAGCTTGAGAAGCGGGGGCGAGACCCAGTACTTC.

This clone was picked up a small number of times. The chain joins TRBV19 to TRBJ1-1; tentatively, D is TRBD1 (6 bases). The CDR3 extends over 14 amino acids. CDR1 is LNHDA and CDR2 is SQIVND in the germline V gene (reference sequence). Trimming took 2 bases from V and 0 from J, leaving 7 bases between them. As DNA, the CDR3 is TGTGCCAGTAGTATACAGGGGTTGAACACTGAAGCTTTCTTT. This translates into CASSIQGLNTEAFF.

This chain connects TRBV24-1 to TRBJ1-3; TRBD1 agrees at 8 bases. The CDR3 contains 14 residues. Germline V gene sequence: CDR1 KGHDR, CDR2 SFDVKD. V lost 5 bases, J lost 4 bases, and 3 bases stayed unmatched. In DNA form, the CDR3 reads TGTGCCACCAGTGTGCAGGGGGCGGGAAACACCATATATTTT. Amino acid sequence: CATSVQGAGNTIYF.

V and J are TRBV19 and TRBJ2-1; a weak D match, TRBD1 (6 bases). Trimming shortened V by 5 bases and J by 12 bases, and 14 bases separated the two germline ends. Germline-derived CDR1 and CDR2 are LNHDA and SQIVND (reference sequence). The CDR3 consists of 12 residues. CDR3 loop: CASSLQTGPQFF. CDR3 DNA: TGTGCCAGTAGTCTACAGACAGGCCCGCAGTTCTTC.

The V call is TRBV6-6, the J call TRBJ2-1; 9 positions match TRBD1. Germline trimming cut 6 bases from V and 6 bases from J; bases unmatched to any gene: 9. This CDR3 is built from 15 residues. The germline V gene has CDR1 MNHNY and CDR2 SVGAGI (reference sequence). As DNA, the CDR3 is TGTGCCAGCAGCCTGGGACAGGGTTTCTTCAATGAGCAGTTCTTC. This codes for CASSLGQGFFNEQFF.

The rearrangement joins TRBV5-1 to TRBJ2-2; tentative D call: TRBD1 (5 bases). The germline V gene has CDR1 SGHRS and CDR2 YFSETQ. The V gene lost 2 bases and the J gene lost 5 bases, with 7 bases spanning the gap. This CDR3 region has 13 residues. The CDR3 loop is CASSFRVTGELFF. CDR3 coding DNA: TGCGCCAGCAGCTTCAGGGTTACCGGGGAGCTGTTTTTT. Drawing the rest from reference TRBV5-1 and TRBJ2-2, the complete variable domain is KAGVTQTPRYLIKTRGQQVTLSCSPISGHRSVSWYQQTPGQGLQFLFEYFSETQRNKGNFPGRFSGRQFSNSRSEMNVSTLELGDSALYLCASSFRVTGELFFGEGSRLTVL.

The J gene is TRBJ1-4, the V gene TRBV6-5; D unclear. Germline V gene lookup returns CDR1 MNHEY and CDR2 SVGAGI. There are 14 residues in the CDR3. V gave up 0 bases and J gave up 3 bases, with 5 bases separating them. Written as DNA, the CDR3 is TGTGCCAGCAGTTACTCGTCAGCTAATGAAAAACTGTTTTTT. Residues: CASSYSSANEKLFF.

This clone was recorded at least ten times. The chain combines TRBV3-1 (or the pseudogene TRBV3-2) with TRBJ2-7, with 7 bases that match TRBD1. V gave up 1 base and J gave up 3 bases; unmatched junction bases: 9. CDR3 size: 16 residues. Germline CDR1 LGHDT, CDR2 YNNKEL (reference sequence). The CDR3 DNA sequence: TGTGCCAGCAGCCAAGCGTCCGGGACAGCAAGCTACGAGCAGTACGTC. Its protein is CASSQASGTASYEQYV.

The V gene is TRBV28, the J gene TRBJ1-2; D remains unclear. The CDR3 runs 13 residues. V lost 6 bases, J lost 4 bases, and 12 bases lay in between. The germline V gene has CDR1 MDHEN and CDR2 SYDVKM. The CDR3: CASRSSPLYGYTF. The CDR3 DNA is TGTGCCAGCAGGAGCTCACCACTCTATGGCTACACCTTC.

V and J are TRBV27 and TRBJ2-5; 8 bases match TRBD1. In germline, CDR1 is MNHEY, CDR2 SMNVEV (reference sequence). J lost 5 bases, V lost 3 bases, and 8 bases had no gene match. The CDR3 is 15 amino acids. The CDR3 region has the DNA TGTGCCAGCAGTTTTCGACAGGGGTTGTCGGAGACCCAGTACTTC. This encodes CASSFRQGLSETQYF.

The chain joins TRBV10-1 to TRBJ1-5; 9 bases map to TRBD1. V was clipped by 9 bases and J by 7 bases; unmatched bases: 10. This CDR3 has 14 residues. Germline values: CDR1 WNHNN, CDR2 SYGVQD (reference sequence). Here the CDR3 reads CARPGTGPLQPQHF. The CDR3 region has the DNA TGCGCCAGACCTGGGACAGGGCCCTTGCAGCCCCAGCATTTT.

This chain joins TRBV28 and TRBJ1-4; 10 bases map to TRBD1. J lost 7 bases, V lost 6 bases, and 8 bases had no gene match. This CDR3 comprises 15 residues. CDR1 and CDR2 (germline): MDHEN, SYDVKM. The CDR3 region is CASRQTGQGSEKLFF. The CDR3 nucleotides are TGTGCCAGCAGACAAACGGGACAGGGGAGTGAAAAACTGTTTTTT.

J is TRBJ1-5 and V is TRBV27; D not certain. V dropped 5 bases and J dropped 0 bases, with 8 bases sitting between them. The CDR3 consists of 14 residues. From germline, CDR1 is MNHEY and CDR2 SMNVEV (reference sequence). For the CDR3, the DNA is TGTGCCAGCAGTAATCTTTATAGCAATCAGCCCCAGCATTTT. Translating gives CASSNLYSNQPQHF.

In its sample, this clone was seen once. The chain links TRBV2 to TRBJ1-6, with a weak D call TRBD1 (5 bases). The length of the CDR3 is 15 residues. V lost 2 bases to trimming and J lost 9 bases, with 14 bases between them. Germline CDR1 and CDR2: SNHLY and FYNNEI. This CDR3 reads CASSEWLGEGSPLHF. The CDR3 DNA is TGTGCCAGCAGTGAATGGTTAGGGGAAGGTTCACCCCTCCACTTT.

V is TRBV6-6 and J is TRBJ1-3; TRBD1 agrees at 9 bases. The germline V gene encodes CDR1 MNHNY and CDR2 SVGAGI (reference sequence). Unmatched junction bases numbered 9, after V lost 5 bases and J lost 1 base. The CDR3 length is 17 residues. CDR3 sequence: CASSRSGTGRSGNTIYF. In DNA, the CDR3 is TGTGCCAGCAGTCGATCCGGGACAGGGCGATCTGGAAACACCATATATTTT.

This rearrangement joins TRBV6-5 to TRBJ1-3; TRBD1 is a possible D gene (6 bases). The CDR3 length is 14 residues. Between the trimmed V and J ends, which lost 6 bases and 0 bases, there was a span of 9 bases. Looked up from germline, CDR1 is MNHEY and CDR2 is SVGAGI. The CDR3 coding sequence is TGTGCCAGCAGACAGGGTTTCTCTGGAAACACCATATATTTT. Amino acids: CASRQGFSGNTIYF.

The DNA for the CDR3 is TGTGCCAGCACCATCGGGAGTAACTATGGCTACACCTTC. As protein: CASTIGSNYGYTF. This chain connects TRBV5-5 to TRBJ1-2; D unclear. Germline values: CDR1 SGHKS, CDR2 YYEKEE (reference sequence). Trimming cost V 6 bases and J 1 base, with 10 bases left between them. CDR3 length equals 13 residues.

The chain uses TRBV5-1 and TRBJ2-5; maybe TRBD1 (5 bases). The germline V and J ends were trimmed by 4 bases and 4 bases, with 14 bases remaining between them. This CDR3 is built from 14 residues. Germline CDR1 and CDR2: SGHRS and YFSETQ. The CDR3 here is CASSRQTERETQYF. The CDR3 DNA sequence: TGCGCCAGCAGCAGACAGACAGAGAGAGAGACCCAGTACTTC. Full variable domain (outside the CDR3, taken from reference TRBV5-1 and TRBJ2-5): KAGVTQTPRYLIKTRGQQVTLSCSPISGHRSVSWYQQTPGQGLQFLFEYFSETQRNKGNFPGRFSGRQFSNSRSEMNVSTLELGDSALYLCASSRQTERETQYFGPGTRLLVL.

The CDR3: CASSFRVSDEKLFF. In nucleotides, the CDR3 is TGTGCCAGCAGCTTCAGGGTTTCGGATGAAAAACTGTTTTTT. The chain links TRBV2 to TRBJ1-4, with a weak D call TRBD1 (5 bases). Trimming stripped 6 bases from V and 6 bases from J, with 14 bases between. There are 14 residues in the CDR3. CDR1 SNHLY and CDR2 FYNNEI come from the germline V gene.